The 19 T cell receptor beta chains reported below all come from one sample, sequenced in a study of shared clonotypes between healthy human individuals. Assay used: immunoSEQ multiplex PCR; TCRdb lists only in-frame clones, some missing. Here the sample spans about 1 million clones, around 76% being singletons. Sample: memory CD4+ T cells sorted from blood. Subset denoted: CD45RA-negative fraction. These receptors were taken from a man in his late teens or twenties in good health.

The V gene is TRBV14, the J gene TRBJ1-5, with no clear D. The germline CDR1 and CDR2 sequences are SGHDN and FVKESK. The length of the CDR3 is 16 residues. The V and J ends lost 4 bases and 0 bases respectively, with 13 bases between them. Written as DNA, the CDR3 is TGTGCCAGCAGCCCTCCGCCCTGGGATAGCAATCAGCCCCAGCATTTT. Its translation: CASSPPPWDSNQPQHF.

The gene calls are TRBV2 and TRBJ2-3; D not resolved. The CDR3 extends over 13 amino acids. V was cut by 6 bases and J by 4 bases, with 11 bases left in between. CDR1 SNHLY and CDR2 FYNNEI come from the germline V gene. The CDR3 sequence is CASSRARSDTQYF. The CDR3 DNA sequence: TGTGCCAGCAGCCGGGCCCGCTCAGATACGCAGTATTTT. Complete variable domain (other parts from reference TRBV2 and TRBJ2-3): EPEVTQTPSHQVTQMGQEVILRCVPISNHLYFYWYRQILGQKVEFLVSFYNNEISEKSEIFDDQFSVERPDGSNFTLKIRSTKLEDSAMYFCASSRARSDTQYFGPGTRLTVL.

This clone appeared a few times. This chain connects TRBV7-2 to TRBJ1-1; D perhaps matches TRBD1 (6 bases). The CDR3 contains 11 residues. V was clipped by 6 bases and J by 6 bases, with 8 bases between them. CDR1 is SGHTA and CDR2 is FQGNSA in the germline V gene. This chain's CDR3 is CASSYRAEAFF. The CDR3 region has the DNA TGTGCCAGCAGTTACAGGGCTGAAGCTTTCTTT.

This chain joins TRBV11-2 and TRBJ2-5; 9 nucleotides line up with TRBD2. The CDR3 has 16 amino acids. CDR1 and CDR2 from the germline V gene are SGHAT and FQNNGV. J gave up 4 bases and V 3 bases, and 9 bases lay outside the gene matches. The chain's CDR3 is CASSFGREGQRETQYF. In nucleotides, the CDR3 is TGTGCCAGCAGCTTTGGGCGGGAGGGCCAGCGAGAGACCCAGTACTTC.

This chain links TRBV10-3 with TRBJ1-2; perhaps TRBD1 as D (5 bases). V was shortened by 7 bases and J by 8 bases, with 20 bases between the two germline ends. The V gene's germline CDR1 is ENHRY and CDR2 SYGVKD. The CDR3 loop spans 14 amino acids. Written as DNA, the CDR3 is TGTGCCATCACCACTGATTGGGGGACGCAAGGCTACACCTTC. Encoded protein: CAITTDWGTQGYTF.

On this clone itself: Other DNA sequences in this specimen translate into the identical CDR3. This rearrangement joins TRBV29-1 to TRBJ2-7, with 7 nucleotides matching TRBD1. Trimming removed 4 bases from V and 7 bases from J; junction bases left unmatched: 4. Germline CDR1 is SQVTM and CDR2 is ANQGSEA. The CDR3 covers 11 residues. CDR3 region: CSVATGDEQYF. The CDR3 coding sequence is TGCAGCGTTGCCACAGGGGATGAGCAGTACTTC.

V and J are TRBV5-6 and TRBJ2-7, with TRBD1 identical over 7 bases. The V gene end was trimmed by 3 bases and the J gene end by 3 bases; junction bases not matched to a gene: 9. CDR1 and CDR2 from the germline V gene are SGHDT and YYEEEE. The CDR3 is made up of 15 amino acids. The CDR3 DNA reads as TGTGCCAGCAGCTCCGGGACAGCTGGTTACTACGAGCAGTACTTC. It is translated as CASSSGTAGYYEQYF.

The chain uses TRBV5-1 and TRBJ1-6; maybe TRBD1 (6 bases). Between the trimmed V and J ends, which lost 4 bases and 2 bases, there was a span of 10 bases. The V gene's germline CDR1 is SGHRS and CDR2 YFSETQ. The CDR3 runs to 15 residues. CDR3 sequence (DNA): TGCGCCAGCAGCGAAGGACAGACCTATAATTCACCCCTCCACTTT. Translating it yields CASSEGQTYNSPLHF.

V and J are TRBV29-1 and TRBJ2-7; TRBD2 matches at 13 bases. CDR1 and CDR2 (germline): SQVTM, ANQGSEA. CDR3 length: 15 residues. Trimming cost V 5 bases and J 2 bases; bases outside gene matches: 6. CDR3 nucleotides: TGCAGCGTTACTCCCGGGACTAGCGGGGCCTACGAGCAGTACTTC. Its translation: CSVTPGTSGAYEQYF.

On this clone: This may be a read error: a much more frequent sequence differs by one nucleotide. The chain employs TRBV6-5 and TRBJ1-6, with TRBD1 identical over 7 bases. CDR3 length equals 15 residues. Germline CDR1 is MNHEY and CDR2 is SVGAGI. DNA of the CDR3: TGTGTCAGCAGTTATGGGACAGATAGGAATTCACCCCTCCACTTT. This encodes CVSSYGTDRNSPLHF.

The chain joins TRBV6-5 to TRBJ1-1; the D gene is possibly TRBD1 (6 bases). CDR1 and CDR2 from the germline V gene are MNHEY and SVGAGI. V was pared by 0 bases and J by 1 base, with 12 bases between. This CDR3 contains 16 residues. CDR3 coding DNA: TGTGCCAGCAGTTACTCAGGGGGATCAACGAACACTGAAGCTTTCTTT. Protein product: CASSYSGGSTNTEAFF.

V and J are TRBV5-1 and TRBJ2-5; D not certain. Trimming took 1 base from V and 1 from J, leaving 8 bases between them. This CDR3 contains 14 residues. In germline, CDR1 is SGHRS, CDR2 YFSETQ. The CDR3: CASSLPHTQETQYF. The CDR3 coding sequence is TGCGCCAGCAGCTTGCCACACACCCAAGAGACCCAGTACTTC.

The chain has TRBV6-5 and TRBJ2-3; D gene unclear. The CDR3 has 13 amino acids. V lost 8 bases and J lost 6, with 15 bases in between. Germline lookup yields CDR1 MNHEY and CDR2 SVGAGI. The CDR3 spells CASRRPTLDTQYF. The CDR3 DNA is TGTGCCAGCCGACGACCGACGCTCGATACGCAGTATTTT.

CDR3 in DNA: TGTGCCAGCAGCTCGAGGGCGGGTGAGCAGTACTTC. Translating gives CASSSRAGEQYF. The chain combines TRBV7-8 with TRBJ2-5; a weak D match, TRBD2 (5 bases). The CDR3 totals 12 residues. Germline V gene lookup returns CDR1 SGHVS and CDR2 FQNEAQ. V dropped 4 bases and J dropped 11 bases, with 14 bases sitting between them.

The CDR3 DNA is TGTGCCAGTAGTCCGAACGCCGGGACAGCTATCTACGAGCAGTACTTC. Its translation: CASSPNAGTAIYEQYF. The J gene is TRBJ2-7, the V gene TRBV19, with 7 bases identical to TRBD1. CDR3 length equals 16 residues. Germline V lookup: CDR1 LNHDA, CDR2 SQIVND (reference sequence). J gave up 3 bases and V 5 bases, and 13 bases lay outside the gene matches.

This chain links TRBV7-2 with TRBJ2-1; no clear D gene. CDR1 is SGHTA and CDR2 is FQGNSA in the germline V gene. The CDR3 extends over 12 amino acids. V lost 2 bases and J lost 9, with 8 bases in between. Written as DNA, the CDR3 is TGTGCCAGCAGCTTAAATGGTCCTGAGCAGTTCTTC. This translates into CASSLNGPEQFF.

J is TRBJ2-3 and V is TRBV4-3; a weak D match, TRBD2 (6 bases). V gave up 3 bases and J gave up 1 base, with 11 bases separating them. CDR1 and CDR2 (germline): LGHNA, YSLEER. CDR3 length equals 15 residues. The CDR3 spells CASSQHGRGTDTQYF. The CDR3 DNA follows: TGCGCCAGCAGCCAGCACGGGAGAGGCACAGATACGCAGTATTTT.

The genes are TRBV6-5 and TRBJ1-1; possibly TRBD1 for D (5 bases). In germline, CDR1 is MNHEY, CDR2 SVGAGI. This CDR3 is 13 amino acids long. V lost 2 bases to trimming and J lost 5 bases, with 9 bases between them. The CDR3 region is CASSYGPGTEAFF. The CDR3 bases are TGTGCCAGCAGTTACGGCCCAGGGACTGAAGCTTTCTTT.

This clone was seen at least ten times. The chain employs TRBV11-2 and TRBJ1-2; tentative D call: TRBD1 (5 bases). Germline V CDR1 and CDR2: SGHAT, FQNNGV. V shed 5 bases and J shed 7 bases, with 17 bases lying between them. There are 14 residues in the CDR3. The CDR3: CASSTGGPTAGYTF. As DNA, the CDR3 is TGTGCCAGCAGCACTGGGGGACCTACGGCTGGCTACACCTTC.